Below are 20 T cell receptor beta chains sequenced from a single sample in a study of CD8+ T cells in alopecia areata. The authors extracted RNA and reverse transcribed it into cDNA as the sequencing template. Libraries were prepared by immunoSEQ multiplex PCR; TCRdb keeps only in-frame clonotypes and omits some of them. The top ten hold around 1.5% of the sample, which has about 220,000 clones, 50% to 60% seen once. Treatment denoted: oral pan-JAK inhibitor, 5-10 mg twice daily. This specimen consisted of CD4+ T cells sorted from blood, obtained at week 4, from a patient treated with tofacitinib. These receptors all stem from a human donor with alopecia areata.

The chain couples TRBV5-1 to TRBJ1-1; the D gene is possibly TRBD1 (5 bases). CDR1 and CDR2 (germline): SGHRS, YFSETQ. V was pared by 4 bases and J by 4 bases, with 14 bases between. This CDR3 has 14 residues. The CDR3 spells CASSVQGWSTEAFF. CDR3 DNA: TGCGCCAGCAGCGTCCAGGGTTGGAGCACTGAAGCTTTCTTT.

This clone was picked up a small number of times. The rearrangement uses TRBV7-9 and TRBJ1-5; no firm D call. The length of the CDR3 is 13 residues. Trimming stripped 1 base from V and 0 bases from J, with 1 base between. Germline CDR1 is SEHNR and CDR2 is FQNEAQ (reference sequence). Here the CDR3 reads CASSLDSNQPQHF. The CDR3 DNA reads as TGTGCCAGCAGCTTAGATAGCAATCAGCCCCAGCATTTT. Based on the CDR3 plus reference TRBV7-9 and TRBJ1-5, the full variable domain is DTGVSQNPRHKITKRGQNVTFRCDPISEHNRLYWYRQTLGQGPEFLTYFQNEAQLEKSRLLSDRFSAERPKGSFSTLEIQRTEQGDSAMYLCASSLDSNQPQHFGDGTRLSIL.

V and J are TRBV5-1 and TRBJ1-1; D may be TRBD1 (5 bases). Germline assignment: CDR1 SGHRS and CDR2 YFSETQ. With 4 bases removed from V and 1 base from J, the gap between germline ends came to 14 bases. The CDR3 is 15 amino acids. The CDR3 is CASSETVSPNTEAFF. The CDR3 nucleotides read TGCGCCAGCAGCGAGACAGTTTCTCCGAACACTGAAGCTTTCTTT.

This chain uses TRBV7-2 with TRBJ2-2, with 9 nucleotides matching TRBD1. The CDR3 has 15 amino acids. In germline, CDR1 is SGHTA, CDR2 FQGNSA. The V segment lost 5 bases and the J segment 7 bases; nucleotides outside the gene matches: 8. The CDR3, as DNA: TGTGCCAGCAGCGCCCGGCGGGACAGGGTCGGGGAGCTGTTTTTT. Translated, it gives CASSARRDRVGELFF.

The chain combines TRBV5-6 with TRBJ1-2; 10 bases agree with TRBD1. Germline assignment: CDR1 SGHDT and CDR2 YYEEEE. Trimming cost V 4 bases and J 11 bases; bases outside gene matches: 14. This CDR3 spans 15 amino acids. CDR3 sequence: CASSVGQGYSQVYTF. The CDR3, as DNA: TGTGCCAGCAGCGTGGGACAGGGGTACTCACAGGTTTACACCTTC.

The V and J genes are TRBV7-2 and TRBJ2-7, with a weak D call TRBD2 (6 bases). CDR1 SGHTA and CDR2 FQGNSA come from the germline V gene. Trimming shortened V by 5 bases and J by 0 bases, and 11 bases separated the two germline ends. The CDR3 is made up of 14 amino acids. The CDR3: CASSRRATSYEQYF. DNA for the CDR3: TGTGCCAGCAGCCGGAGGGCTACCTCCTACGAGCAGTACTTC.

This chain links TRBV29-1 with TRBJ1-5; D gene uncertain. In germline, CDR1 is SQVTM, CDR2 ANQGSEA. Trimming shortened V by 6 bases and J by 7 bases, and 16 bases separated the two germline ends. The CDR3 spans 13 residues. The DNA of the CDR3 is TGCAGCGTACTAGCTGGGGATGGGCAGCCCCAGCATTTT. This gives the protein CSVLAGDGQPQHF.

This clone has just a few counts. CDR3 in DNA: TGTGCCAGCAGCTCTGGGGACAGGGGCCACACAGATACGCAGTATTTT. Protein product: CASSSGDRGHTDTQYF. The chain is built from TRBV9 and TRBJ2-3, with TRBD1 identical over 10 bases. The ends lost 4 bases at V and 2 bases at J; junction bases unmatched: 7. Germline V gene lookup returns CDR1 SGDLS and CDR2 YYNGEE. The CDR3 length is 16 residues.

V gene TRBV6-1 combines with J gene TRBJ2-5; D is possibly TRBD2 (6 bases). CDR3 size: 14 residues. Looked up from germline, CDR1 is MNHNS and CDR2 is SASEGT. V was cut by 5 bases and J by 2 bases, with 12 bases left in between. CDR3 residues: CASSPAGLQETQYF. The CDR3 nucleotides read TGTGCCAGCAGTCCCGCGGGGCTACAAGAGACCCAGTACTTC.

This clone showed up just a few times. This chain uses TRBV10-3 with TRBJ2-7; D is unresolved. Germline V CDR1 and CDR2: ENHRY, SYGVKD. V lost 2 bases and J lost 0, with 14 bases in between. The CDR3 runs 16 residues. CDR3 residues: CAISEPANGRSYEQYF. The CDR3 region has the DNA TGTGCCATCAGTGAGCCCGCTAACGGTCGCTCCTACGAGCAGTACTTC.

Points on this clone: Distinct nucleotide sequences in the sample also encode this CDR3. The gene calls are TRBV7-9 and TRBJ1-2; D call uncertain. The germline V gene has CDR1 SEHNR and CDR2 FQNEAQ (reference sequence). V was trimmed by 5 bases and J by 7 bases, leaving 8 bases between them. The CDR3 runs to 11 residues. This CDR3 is CASSLGSGYTF. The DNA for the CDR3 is TGTGCCAGCAGCCTCGGGAGTGGCTACACCTTC.

The CDR3 DNA follows: TGTGCCAGCAGCCAGGGTCCCGCAGGAGCAGATACGCAGTATTTT. Translation: CASSQGPAGADTQYF. The chain couples TRBV14 to TRBJ2-3; D is unresolved. This CDR3 has 15 residues. From germline, CDR1 is SGHDN and CDR2 FVKESK. The germline V and J ends were trimmed by 3 bases and 4 bases, with 14 bases remaining between them.

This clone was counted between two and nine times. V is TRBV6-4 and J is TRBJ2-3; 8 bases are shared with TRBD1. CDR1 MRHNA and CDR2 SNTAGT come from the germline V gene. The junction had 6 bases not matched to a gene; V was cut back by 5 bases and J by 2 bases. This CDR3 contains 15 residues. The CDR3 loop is CASSPGQGHTDTQYF. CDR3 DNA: TGTGCCAGCAGTCCCGGACAGGGTCACACAGATACGCAGTATTTT.

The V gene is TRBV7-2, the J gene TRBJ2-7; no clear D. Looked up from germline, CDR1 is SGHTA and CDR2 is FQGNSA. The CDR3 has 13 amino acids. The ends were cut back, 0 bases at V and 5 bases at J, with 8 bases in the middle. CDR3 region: CASSLAVFDEQYF. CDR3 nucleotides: TGTGCCAGCAGCTTAGCTGTGTTCGACGAGCAGTACTTC.

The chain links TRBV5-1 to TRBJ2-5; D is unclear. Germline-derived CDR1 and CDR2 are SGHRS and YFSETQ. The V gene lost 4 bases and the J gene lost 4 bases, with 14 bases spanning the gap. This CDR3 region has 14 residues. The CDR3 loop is CASSPPNGPETQYF. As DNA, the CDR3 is TGCGCCAGCAGCCCGCCGAACGGCCCAGAGACCCAGTACTTC.

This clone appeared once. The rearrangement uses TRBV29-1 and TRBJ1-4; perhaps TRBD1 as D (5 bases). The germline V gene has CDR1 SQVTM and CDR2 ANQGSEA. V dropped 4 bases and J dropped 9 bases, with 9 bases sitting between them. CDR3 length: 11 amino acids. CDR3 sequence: CSVVRGQKLFF. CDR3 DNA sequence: TGCAGCGTTGTAAGGGGCCAAAAACTGTTTTTT.

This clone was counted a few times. CDR3 nucleotide sequence: TGTGCCAGCAGCGTTGAAGGGATCTATGGCTACACCTTC. Translation gives CASSVEGIYGYTF. This chain connects TRBV9 to TRBJ1-2; no clear D. V was cut by 2 bases and J by 4 bases, with 9 bases left in between. The CDR3 contains 13 residues. Per germline, CDR1 SGDLS and CDR2 YYNGEE.

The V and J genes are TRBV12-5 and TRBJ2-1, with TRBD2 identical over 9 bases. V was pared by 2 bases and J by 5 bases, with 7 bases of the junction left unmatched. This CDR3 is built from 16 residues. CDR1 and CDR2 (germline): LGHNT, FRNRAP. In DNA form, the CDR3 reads TGTGCTAGTGGTTTGAGAGCGGGGGGCTACCACAATGAGCAGTTCTTC. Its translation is CASGLRAGGYHNEQFF.

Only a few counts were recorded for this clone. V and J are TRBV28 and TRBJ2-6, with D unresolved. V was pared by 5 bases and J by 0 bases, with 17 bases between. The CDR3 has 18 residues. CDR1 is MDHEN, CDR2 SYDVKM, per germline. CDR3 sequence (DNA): TGTGCCAGCAGTCCTCCCGGCAGACCCCTCTCTGGGGCCAACGTCCTGACTTTC. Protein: CASSPPGRPLSGANVLTF.

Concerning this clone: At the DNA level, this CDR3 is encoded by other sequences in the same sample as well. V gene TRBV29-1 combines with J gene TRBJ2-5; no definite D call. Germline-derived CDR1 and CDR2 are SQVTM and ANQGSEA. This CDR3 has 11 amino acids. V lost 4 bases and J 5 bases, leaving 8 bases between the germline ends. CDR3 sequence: CSVGGAETQYF. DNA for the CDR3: TGCAGCGTTGGCGGCGCCGAGACCCAGTACTTC.